The entry below describes one TCR beta chain. The V gene end was trimmed by 2 bases and the J gene end by 4 bases; junction bases not matched to a gene: 5. The CDR3 extends over 15 amino acids. Germline V gene lookup returns CDR1 SGHTA and CDR2 FQGNSA. This specimen comes from a study of cytomegalovirus exposure and HLA in healthy donors. Primers: 60 Vbeta forward and 13 Jbeta reverse. TCRdb's table, derived via immunoSEQ multiplex PCR, lists solely in-frame clones and lacks some. The profile shows about 150,000 clones, 82% of them singletons. Sample: PBMCs. The rearrangement uses TRBV7-2 and TRBJ1-5; 7 bases map to TRBD1. This TCR came from a woman aged 45-65 years in good health and CMV-seropositive. CDR3 loop: CASSLLTGVNQPQHF. CDR3 nucleotides: TGTGCCAGCAGCTTACTCACAGGGGTTAATCAGCCCCAGCATTTT.